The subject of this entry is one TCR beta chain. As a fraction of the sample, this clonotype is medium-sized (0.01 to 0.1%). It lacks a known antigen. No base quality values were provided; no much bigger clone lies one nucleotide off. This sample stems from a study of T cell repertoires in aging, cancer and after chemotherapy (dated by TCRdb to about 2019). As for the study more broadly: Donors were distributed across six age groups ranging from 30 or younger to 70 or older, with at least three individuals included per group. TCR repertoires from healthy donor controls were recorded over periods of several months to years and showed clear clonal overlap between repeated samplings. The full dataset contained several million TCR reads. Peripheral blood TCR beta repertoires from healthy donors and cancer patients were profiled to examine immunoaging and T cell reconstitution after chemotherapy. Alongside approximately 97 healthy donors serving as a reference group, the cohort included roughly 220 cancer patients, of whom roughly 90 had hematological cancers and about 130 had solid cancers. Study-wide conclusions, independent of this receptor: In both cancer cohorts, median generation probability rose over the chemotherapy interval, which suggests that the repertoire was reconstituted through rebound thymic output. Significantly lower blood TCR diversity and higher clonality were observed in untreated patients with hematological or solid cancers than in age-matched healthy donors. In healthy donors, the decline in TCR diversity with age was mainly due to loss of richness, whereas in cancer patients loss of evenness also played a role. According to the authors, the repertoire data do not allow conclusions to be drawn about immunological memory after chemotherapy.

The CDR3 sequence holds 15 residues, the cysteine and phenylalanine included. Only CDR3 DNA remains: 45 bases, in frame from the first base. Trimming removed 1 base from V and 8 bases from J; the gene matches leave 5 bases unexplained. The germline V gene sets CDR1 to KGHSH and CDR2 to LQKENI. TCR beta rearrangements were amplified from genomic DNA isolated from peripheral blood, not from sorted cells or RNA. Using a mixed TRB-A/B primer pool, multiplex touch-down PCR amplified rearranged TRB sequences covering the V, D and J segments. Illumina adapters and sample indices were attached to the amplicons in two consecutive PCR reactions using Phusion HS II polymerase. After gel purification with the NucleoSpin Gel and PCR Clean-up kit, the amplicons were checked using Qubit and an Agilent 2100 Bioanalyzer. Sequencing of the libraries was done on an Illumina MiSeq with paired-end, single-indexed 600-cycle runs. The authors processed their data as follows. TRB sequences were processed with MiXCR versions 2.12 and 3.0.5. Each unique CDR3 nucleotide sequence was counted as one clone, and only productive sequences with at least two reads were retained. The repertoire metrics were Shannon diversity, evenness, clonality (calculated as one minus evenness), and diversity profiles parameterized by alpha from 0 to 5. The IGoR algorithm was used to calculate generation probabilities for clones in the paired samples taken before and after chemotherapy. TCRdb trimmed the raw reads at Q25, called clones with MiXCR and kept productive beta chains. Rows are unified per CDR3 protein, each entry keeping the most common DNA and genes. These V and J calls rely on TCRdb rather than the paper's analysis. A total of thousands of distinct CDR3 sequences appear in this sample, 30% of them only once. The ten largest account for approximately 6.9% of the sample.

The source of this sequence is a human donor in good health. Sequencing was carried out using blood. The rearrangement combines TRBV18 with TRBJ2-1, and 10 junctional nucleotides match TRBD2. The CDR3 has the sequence CASSPRAGGQDEQFF. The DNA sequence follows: TGTGCCAGCTCACCACGAGCGGGGGGGCAAGATGAGCAGTTCTTC.